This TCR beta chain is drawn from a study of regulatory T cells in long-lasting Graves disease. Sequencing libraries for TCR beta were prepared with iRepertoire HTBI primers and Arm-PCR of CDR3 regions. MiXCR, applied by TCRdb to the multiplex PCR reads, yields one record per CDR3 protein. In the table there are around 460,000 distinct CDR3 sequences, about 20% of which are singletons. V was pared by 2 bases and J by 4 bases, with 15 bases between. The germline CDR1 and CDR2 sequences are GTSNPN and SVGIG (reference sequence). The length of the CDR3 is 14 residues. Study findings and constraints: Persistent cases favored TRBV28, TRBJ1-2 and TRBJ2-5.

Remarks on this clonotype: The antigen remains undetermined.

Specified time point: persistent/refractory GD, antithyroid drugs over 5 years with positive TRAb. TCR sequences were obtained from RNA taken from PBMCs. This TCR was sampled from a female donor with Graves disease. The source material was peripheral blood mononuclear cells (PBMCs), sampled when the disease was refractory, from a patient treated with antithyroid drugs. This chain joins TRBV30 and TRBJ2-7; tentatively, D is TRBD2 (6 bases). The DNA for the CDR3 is TGTGCCTGGAGTATGAGACTAGGGGCGTACGAGCAGTACTTC. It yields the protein CAWSMRLGAYEQYF.